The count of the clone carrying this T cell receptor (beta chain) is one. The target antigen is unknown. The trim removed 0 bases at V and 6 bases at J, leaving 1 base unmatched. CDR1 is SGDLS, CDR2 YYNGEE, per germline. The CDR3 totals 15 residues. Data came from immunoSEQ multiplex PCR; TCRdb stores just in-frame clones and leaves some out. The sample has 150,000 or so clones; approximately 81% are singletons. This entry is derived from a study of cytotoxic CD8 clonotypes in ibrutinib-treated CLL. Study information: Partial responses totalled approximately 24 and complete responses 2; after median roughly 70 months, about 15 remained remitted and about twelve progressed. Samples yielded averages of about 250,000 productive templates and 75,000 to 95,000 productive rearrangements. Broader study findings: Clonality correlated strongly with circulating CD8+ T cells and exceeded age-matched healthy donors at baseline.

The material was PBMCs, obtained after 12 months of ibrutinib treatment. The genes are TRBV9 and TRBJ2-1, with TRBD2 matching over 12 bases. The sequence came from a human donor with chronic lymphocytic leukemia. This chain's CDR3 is CASSVELAGGNEQFF. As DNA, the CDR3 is TGTGCCAGCAGCGTAGAACTAGCGGGGGGCAATGAGCAGTTCTTC.